This TCR beta chain appears in the sequencing data of a study of T-cell reconstitution after alpha-beta-depleted transplantation in children. For TCRbeta, the library was prepared with unique molecular identifiers. Via MiXCR, TCRdb re-called the PCR reads, giving one row per CDR3 protein. Seen here are 190,000 or so distinct CDR3 sequences, approximately 6% observed once, and the top ten hold approximately 4.1%. On this clonotype: A much more abundant neighbour one base away suggests this may be a read error.

This TCR was sampled from a girl under three years old with combined immunodeficiency, due to receive a stem cell transplant. This sample comprised PBMCs, obtained before TCRalphabeta/CD19-depleted stem cell transplant.

CDR3 in DNA: TGCGCCAGCAGCGTTTCGGAAGTTTCTTGGTGGTTCTTC. Amino acids: CASSVSEVSWWFF. The V gene is TRBV5-1, the J gene TRBJ2-1; D unclear. This CDR3 spans 13 amino acids. Trimming shortened V by 4 bases and J by 15 bases, and 20 bases separated the two germline ends. CDR1 and CDR2 (germline): SGHRS, YFSETQ.